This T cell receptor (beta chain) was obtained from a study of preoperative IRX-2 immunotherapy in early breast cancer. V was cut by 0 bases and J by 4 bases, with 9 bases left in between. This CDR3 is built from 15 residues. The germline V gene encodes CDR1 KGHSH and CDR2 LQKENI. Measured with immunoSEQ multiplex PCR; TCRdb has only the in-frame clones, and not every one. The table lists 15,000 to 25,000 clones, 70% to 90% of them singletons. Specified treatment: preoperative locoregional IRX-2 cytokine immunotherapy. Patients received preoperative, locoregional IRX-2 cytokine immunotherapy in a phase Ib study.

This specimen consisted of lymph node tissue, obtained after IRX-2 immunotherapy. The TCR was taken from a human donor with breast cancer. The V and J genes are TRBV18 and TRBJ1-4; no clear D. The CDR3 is CASSPPLSRNEKLFF. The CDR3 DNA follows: TGTGCCAGCTCACCACCGCTAAGCCGTAATGAAAAACTGTTTTTT.